A selection of T cell receptor beta chains follows, all from one sample in a study of blood T cell repertoires in COVID-19. TCRdb keeps only in-frame clones here, not all; method: immunoSEQ multiplex PCR. The sample lists around 150,000 clones, 70% to 85% occurring once. Sequenced input: peripheral blood. These receptors were collected from a woman in her fifties or sixties in a cohort sampled during active or convalescent COVID-19. The CDR3 runs from the conserved cysteine through the conserved F or W. Fields, in order: CDR3 length, V gene, D gene, clone size, J gene, CDR3 DNA, CDR3 protein. A D gene is named only where the DNA matches it firmly. Size tells how often a clone was seen (once, few, many) or the class of an expanded clone, and some rows leave it out.

CDR3 length: 18; V gene: TRBV4-3; D gene: TRBD2; clone size: NA; J gene: TRBJ2-1; CDR3 DNA: TGCGCCAGCAGCCAAGGGACTAGCGGGGGCGTCCGATACAATGAGCAGTTCTTC; CDR3 protein: CASSQGTSGGVRYNEQFF
CDR3 length: 17; V gene: TRBV18; D gene: NA; clone size: NA; J gene: TRBJ1-2; CDR3 DNA: TGTGCCAGCTCACCAGTAAGCCCAGCGGGACAAAACTATGGCTACACCTTC; CDR3 protein: CASSPVSPAGQNYGYTF
CDR3 length: 16; V gene: TRBV7-2; D gene: TRBD2; clone size: NA; J gene: TRBJ2-3; CDR3 DNA: TGTGCCAGCAGCCGCAACCAGCGGGGGAGCACAGATACGCAGTATTTT; CDR3 protein: CASSRNQRGSTDTQYF
CDR3 length: 14; V gene: TRBV7-2; D gene: TRBD1; clone size: NA; J gene: TRBJ2-5; CDR3 DNA: TGTGCCAGCAGCCTGACAGGGGGCCAAGAGACCCAGTACTTC; CDR3 protein: CASSLTGGQETQYF
CDR3 length: 16; V gene: TRBV6-5; D gene: NA; clone size: NA; J gene: TRBJ2-3; CDR3 DNA: TGTGCCAGCAGTTACTCCCAGGGCCCAAGGATGGATACGCAGTATTTT; CDR3 protein: CASSYSQGPRMDTQYF
CDR3 length: 13; V gene: TRBV19; D gene: NA; clone size: NA; J gene: TRBJ1-6; CDR3 DNA: TGTGCCAGTATTAGTGTCCCCGGGACACTCCTCCACTTT; CDR3 protein: CASISVPGTLLHF
CDR3 length: 15; V gene: TRBV5-1; D gene: NA; clone size: NA; J gene: TRBJ1-1; CDR3 DNA: TGCGCCAGCAGCTTGAAGGTGACAGGGAACACTGAAGCTTTCTTT; CDR3 protein: CASSLKVTGNTEAFF
CDR3 length: 17; V gene: TRBV13; D gene: NA; clone size: NA; J gene: TRBJ1-1; CDR3 DNA: TGTGCCAGCAGCTTAGTGGCCGGACTCGCGGGGAACACTGAAGCTTTCTTT; CDR3 protein: CASSLVAGLAGNTEAFF
CDR3 length: 16; V gene: TRBV5-4; D gene: TRBD1; clone size: NA; J gene: TRBJ1-4; CDR3 DNA: TGTGCCAGCAGCTTGGCTAGGGGGCAGGGCCACGAAAAACTGTTTTTT; CDR3 protein: CASSLARGQGHEKLFF
CDR3 length: 12; V gene: TRBV6-5; D gene: NA; clone size: NA; J gene: TRBJ1-1; CDR3 DNA: TGTGCCAGCAGGAAAGGAGTTACTGAAGCTTTCTTT; CDR3 protein: CASRKGVTEAFF
CDR3 length: 16; V gene: TRBV6-1; D gene: TRBD1; clone size: NA; J gene: TRBJ1-5; CDR3 DNA: TGTGCCAGCAGAGAACCGGGACAGGGGGCACAGCAGCCCCAGCATTTT; CDR3 protein: CASREPGQGAQQPQHF
CDR3 length: 16; V gene: TRBV11-1; D gene: NA; clone size: NA; J gene: TRBJ2-2; CDR3 DNA: TGTGCCAGCAGCGCAAGGGGGGGACAGAACACCGGGGAGCTGTTTTTT; CDR3 protein: CASSARGGQNTGELFF
CDR3 length: 16; V gene: TRBV5-4; D gene: NA; clone size: NA; J gene: TRBJ2-2; CDR3 DNA: TGTGCCAGCAGGACATTGGGGCCAGCGAACACCGGGGAGCTGTTTTTT; CDR3 protein: CASRTLGPANTGELFF
CDR3 length: 14; V gene: TRBV5-1; D gene: NA; clone size: few; J gene: TRBJ2-7; CDR3 DNA: TGCGCCAGCAGCTCCGGGGTCCCCTCCTACGAGCAGTACTTC; CDR3 protein: CASSSGVPSYEQYF
CDR3 length: 10; V gene: TRBV19; D gene: NA; clone size: few; J gene: TRBJ1-2; CDR3 DNA: TGTGCCAGTCGGGACTATGGCTACACCTTC; CDR3 protein: CASRDYGYTF
CDR3 length: 13; V gene: TRBV7-9; D gene: TRBD1; clone size: NA; J gene: TRBJ1-1; CDR3 DNA: TGTGCCATAAGTACAGGGGCCTGGGGTGAAGCTTTCTTT; CDR3 protein: CAISTGAWGEAFF
CDR3 length: 13; V gene: TRBV5-1; D gene: TRBD1; clone size: NA; J gene: TRBJ2-5; CDR3 DNA: TGCGCCAGCAGCCAGGGACAGGGAGGGACCCAGTACTTC; CDR3 protein: CASSQGQGGTQYF
CDR3 length: 16; V gene: TRBV4-3; D gene: NA; clone size: NA; J gene: TRBJ2-2; CDR3 DNA: TGCGCCAGCAGCCAAGCCGGGGGACGTTCCACCGGGGAGCTGTTTTTT; CDR3 protein: CASSQAGGRSTGELFF
CDR3 length: 11; V gene: TRBV20-1; D gene: NA; clone size: NA; J gene: TRBJ2-3; CDR3 DNA: TGCAGTGCGGCGACTCCAGATACGCAGTATTTT; CDR3 protein: CSAATPDTQYF
CDR3 length: 16; V gene: TRBV2; D gene: TRBD2; clone size: NA; J gene: TRBJ2-5; CDR3 DNA: TGTGCCATAAGTGGACTAGCGGGGGGATTGAAAGAGACCCAGTACTTC; CDR3 protein: CAISGLAGGLKETQYF
CDR3 length: 15; V gene: TRBV7-3; D gene: NA; clone size: NA; J gene: TRBJ2-1; CDR3 DNA: TGTGCCAGCAGCTTAGGGCCAGGGCTCTACAATGAGCAGTTCTTC; CDR3 protein: CASSLGPGLYNEQFF
CDR3 length: 13; V gene: TRBV30; D gene: NA; clone size: NA; J gene: TRBJ1-1; CDR3 DNA: TGTGCCTGGAGTCGGGGGGGTGGCACTGAAGCTTTCTTT; CDR3 protein: CAWSRGGGTEAFF
CDR3 length: 15; V gene: TRBV5-5; D gene: NA; clone size: NA; J gene: TRBJ2-1; CDR3 DNA: TGTGCCAGCAGCGATAGACAGGTGGCCCTCAATGAGCAGTTCTTC; CDR3 protein: CASSDRQVALNEQFF
CDR3 length: 16; V gene: TRBV3-1/TRBV3-2; D gene: TRBD1; clone size: few; J gene: TRBJ1-2; CDR3 DNA: TGTGCCAGCAGCCAAGTCGAGGGGGCTACCCTCTATGGCTACACCTTC; CDR3 protein: CASSQVEGATLYGYTF
CDR3 length: 14; V gene: TRBV6-5; D gene: NA; clone size: NA; J gene: TRBJ1-2; CDR3 DNA: TGTGCCAGCAGCCGACAGGAGTCAAACTATGGCTACACCTTC; CDR3 protein: CASSRQESNYGYTF
CDR3 length: 12; V gene: TRBV7-9; D gene: NA; clone size: NA; J gene: TRBJ2-7; CDR3 DNA: TGTGCCAGCGGGGCAGGGTTCGACGAGCAGTACTTC; CDR3 protein: CASGAGFDEQYF
CDR3 length: 15; V gene: TRBV3-1/TRBV3-2; D gene: NA; clone size: NA; J gene: TRBJ2-7; CDR3 DNA: TGTGCCAGCAGCCAAGCACTAGGCAGATTCTACGAGCAGTACTTC; CDR3 protein: CASSQALGRFYEQYF
CDR3 length: 13; V gene: TRBV29-1; D gene: NA; clone size: NA; J gene: TRBJ1-4; CDR3 DNA: TGCAGCGTCGCCTGGGGGGGTGAAGAAAAACTGTTTTTT; CDR3 protein: CSVAWGGEEKLFF
CDR3 length: 14; V gene: TRBV24-1; D gene: NA; clone size: NA; J gene: TRBJ2-2; CDR3 DNA: TGTGCCACCGCGGGGCAGGGTTATGCCGGGGAGCTGTTTTTT; CDR3 protein: CATAGQGYAGELFF
CDR3 length: 12; V gene: TRBV10-3; D gene: NA; clone size: NA; J gene: TRBJ1-1; CDR3 DNA: TGTGCCATCGGGGGAGGAAGTTTTGAAGCTTTCTTT; CDR3 protein: CAIGGGSFEAFF
CDR3 length: 17; V gene: TRBV13; D gene: TRBD1; clone size: NA; J gene: TRBJ1-1; CDR3 DNA: TGTGCCAGCAGCACGGGACAGGGCCCCCGAATGAACACTGAAGCTTTCTTT; CDR3 protein: CASSTGQGPRMNTEAFF
CDR3 length: 14; V gene: TRBV6-5; D gene: TRBD1; clone size: many; J gene: TRBJ1-2; CDR3 DNA: TGTGCCAGCAGTTCCTGGGACAGGGGCCTAGGCTACACCTTC; CDR3 protein: CASSSWDRGLGYTF
CDR3 length: 16; V gene: TRBV30; D gene: TRBD2; clone size: NA; J gene: TRBJ2-1; CDR3 DNA: TGTGCCTGGAGCAAAATGGGACTAGCGGGGGGCGTTGAGCAGTTCTTC; CDR3 protein: CAWSKMGLAGGVEQFF
CDR3 length: 16; V gene: TRBV19; D gene: NA; clone size: NA; J gene: TRBJ2-2; CDR3 DNA: TGTGCCAGTAGTATCCTTACAGGGTTGAACACCGGGGAGCTGTTTTTT; CDR3 protein: CASSILTGLNTGELFF
CDR3 length: 14; V gene: TRBV3-1/TRBV3-2; D gene: NA; clone size: NA; J gene: TRBJ2-7; CDR3 DNA: TGTGCCAGCAGCCAAGTTAGGGGTGTTTACGAGCAGTACTTC; CDR3 protein: CASSQVRGVYEQYF
CDR3 length: 14; V gene: TRBV6-5; D gene: NA; clone size: few; J gene: TRBJ2-2; CDR3 DNA: TGTGCCAGCATAACTAGCCAGAACACCGGGGAGCTGTTTTTT; CDR3 protein: CASITSQNTGELFF
CDR3 length: 13; V gene: TRBV6-2/TRBV6-3; D gene: TRBD1; clone size: NA; J gene: TRBJ1-1; CDR3 DNA: TGTGCCAGCAGCACCGGGACAGGGTGGGAAGCTTTCTTT; CDR3 protein: CASSTGTGWEAFF
CDR3 length: 17; V gene: TRBV7-8; D gene: NA; clone size: NA; J gene: TRBJ1-3; CDR3 DNA: TGTGCCAGCAGCTTAGATTCGGACACCCACTCTGGAAACACCATATATTTT; CDR3 protein: CASSLDSDTHSGNTIYF
CDR3 length: 13; V gene: TRBV7-3; D gene: NA; clone size: NA; J gene: TRBJ2-3; CDR3 DNA: TGTGCCAGCAGTAGTTTGTCCGCAGATACGCAGTATTTT; CDR3 protein: CASSSLSADTQYF
CDR3 length: 15; V gene: TRBV18; D gene: NA; clone size: once; J gene: TRBJ1-4; CDR3 DNA: TGTGCCAGCTCACACGACAGGAAACCTAATGAAAAACTGTTTTTT; CDR3 protein: CASSHDRKPNEKLFF
CDR3 length: 11; V gene: TRBV6-2/TRBV6-3; D gene: NA; clone size: NA; J gene: TRBJ2-7; CDR3 DNA: TGTGCCAGCAGTGACACCTACGAGCAGTACTTC; CDR3 protein: CASSDTYEQYF
CDR3 length: 14; V gene: TRBV4-3; D gene: NA; clone size: once; J gene: TRBJ2-2; CDR3 DNA: TGCGCCAGCAGCCAAGACATCAACACCGGGGAGCTGTTTTTT; CDR3 protein: CASSQDINTGELFF
CDR3 length: 14; V gene: TRBV2; D gene: NA; clone size: NA; J gene: TRBJ2-7; CDR3 DNA: TGTGCCAGCAGTGGAGGGAAGGTCCCCTACGAGCAGTACTTC; CDR3 protein: CASSGGKVPYEQYF
CDR3 length: 14; V gene: TRBV10-2; D gene: TRBD2; clone size: NA; J gene: TRBJ2-1; CDR3 DNA: TGCGCCAGCAGTGTTAGCGGGGGTGGCAATGAGCAGTTCTTC; CDR3 protein: CASSVSGGGNEQFF
CDR3 length: 15; V gene: TRBV5-1; D gene: TRBD1; clone size: once; J gene: TRBJ1-6; CDR3 DNA: TGCGCCAGCAGCTTTAGGGACAGAGATAATTCACCCCTCCACTTT; CDR3 protein: CASSFRDRDNSPLHF